The TCR beta chain under discussion was sequenced for a study of blood T cells in healthy people across ages. Between the trimmed V and J ends, which lost 1 base and 8 bases, there was a span of 3 bases. CDR1 is SQVTM, CDR2 ANQGSEA, per germline. The CDR3 contains 10 residues. This clonotype has just a few counts. A J-beta primer mix and a sample-barcoded 5' primer were used in a second PCR of roughly 6 to 12 cycles. TCRdb re-derived calls from the 5' RACE reads in MiXCR, one entry per CDR3 protein. The profile covers 1 million or so distinct CDR3 sequences, with approximately 25% appearing a single time and less than 0.85% taken by the ten largest. Another study also made use of these data, one on T cells of mothers and their children.

The source is a girl aged 2 to 9 in good health. The chain employs TRBV29-1 and TRBJ2-1; no reliable D call. The specimen was blood. CDR3: CSVEVDEQFF. In nucleotides, the CDR3 is TGCAGCGTTGAAGTGGATGAGCAGTTCTTC.